The clone carrying this T cell receptor beta chain was detected only a few times. This entry comes from a study of early T cells in non-severe SARS-CoV-2 infection. Study-wide context: Chains were unpaired, as sequencing was done on bulk RNA from unsorted whole blood.

V was cut by 7 bases and J by 2 bases, with 11 bases left in between. This CDR3 comprises 13 residues. Germline CDR1 is SNHLY and CDR2 is FYNNEI. TCRdb ran MiXCR on the 5' RACE reads and lists one entry per CDR3 protein. The sample has tens of thousands of distinct CDR3 sequences; roughly 4.4% are singletons. This chain connects TRBV2 to TRBJ1-1; tentative D call: TRBD1 (5 bases). The sequenced material came from whole blood. This clonotype originated in an adult who was a healthcare worker with PCR-confirmed SARS-CoV-2 infection or an uninfected control (not recorded which). The CDR3 is CASMGGTNTEAFF. In DNA form, the CDR3 reads TGTGCCAGCATGGGGGGGACCAACACTGAAGCTTTCTTT.